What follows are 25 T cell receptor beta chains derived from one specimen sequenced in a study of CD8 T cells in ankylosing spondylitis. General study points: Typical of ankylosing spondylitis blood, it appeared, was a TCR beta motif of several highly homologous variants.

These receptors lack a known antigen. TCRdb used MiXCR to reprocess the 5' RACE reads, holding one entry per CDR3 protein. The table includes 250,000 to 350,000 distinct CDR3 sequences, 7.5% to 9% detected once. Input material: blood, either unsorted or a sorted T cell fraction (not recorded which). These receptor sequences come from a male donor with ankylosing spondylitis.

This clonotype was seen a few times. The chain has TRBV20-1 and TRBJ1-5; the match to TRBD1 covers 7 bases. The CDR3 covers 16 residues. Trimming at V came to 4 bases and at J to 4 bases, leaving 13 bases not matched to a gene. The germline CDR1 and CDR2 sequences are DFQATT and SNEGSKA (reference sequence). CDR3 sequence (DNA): TGCAGTGCTAACCCGGATGGGGCAGGGGGGAATCAGCCCCAGCATTTT. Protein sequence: CSANPDGAGGNQPQHF.

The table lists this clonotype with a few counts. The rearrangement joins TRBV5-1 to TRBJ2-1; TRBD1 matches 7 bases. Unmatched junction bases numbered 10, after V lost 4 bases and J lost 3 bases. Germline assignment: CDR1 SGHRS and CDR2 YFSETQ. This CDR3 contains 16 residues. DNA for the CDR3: TGCGCCAGCAGCCCCGTCGGTCGGGACAGCTACAATGAGCAGTTCTTC. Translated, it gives CASSPVGRDSYNEQFF.

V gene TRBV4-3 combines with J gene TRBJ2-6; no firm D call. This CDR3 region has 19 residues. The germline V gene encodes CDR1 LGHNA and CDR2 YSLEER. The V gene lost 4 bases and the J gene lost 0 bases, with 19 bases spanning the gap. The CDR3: CASSRAFVAVASGANVLTF. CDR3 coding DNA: TGCGCCAGCAGCCGAGCCTTTGTGGCAGTTGCCTCTGGGGCCAACGTCCTGACTTTC.

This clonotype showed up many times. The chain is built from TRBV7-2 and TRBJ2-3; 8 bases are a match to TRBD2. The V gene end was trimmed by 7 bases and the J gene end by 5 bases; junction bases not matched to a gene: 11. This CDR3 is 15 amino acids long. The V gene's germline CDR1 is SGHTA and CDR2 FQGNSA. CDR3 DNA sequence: TGTGCCAGCACCTTCAGCGGGAGAGATGTAGATACGCAGTATTTT. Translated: CASTFSGRDVDTQYF.

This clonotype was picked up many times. The CDR3 sequence: CASSLLTQGGQFF. DNA of the CDR3: TGTGCCAGCAGTTTATTGACCCAGGGAGGGCAGTTCTTC. The chain is built from TRBV12-3 or TRBV12-4 and TRBJ2-1, with D perhaps TRBD2 (6 bases). The germline V and J ends were trimmed by 2 bases and 12 bases, with 14 bases remaining between them. This CDR3 is 13 amino acids long.

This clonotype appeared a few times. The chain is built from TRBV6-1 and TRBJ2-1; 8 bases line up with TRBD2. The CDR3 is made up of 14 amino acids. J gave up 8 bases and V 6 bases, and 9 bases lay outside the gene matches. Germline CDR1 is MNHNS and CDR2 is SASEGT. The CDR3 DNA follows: TGTGCCAGCAGGGCCGTGGGAGCGGGAGATGAGCAGTTCTTC. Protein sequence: CASRAVGAGDEQFF.

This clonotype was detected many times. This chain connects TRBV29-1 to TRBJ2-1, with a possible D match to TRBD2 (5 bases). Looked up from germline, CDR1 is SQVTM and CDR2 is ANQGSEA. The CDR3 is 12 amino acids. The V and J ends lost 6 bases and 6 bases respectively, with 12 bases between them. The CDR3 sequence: CSVRGRTNEQFF. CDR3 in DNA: TGCAGCGTCCGGGGTCGGACCAATGAGCAGTTCTTC.

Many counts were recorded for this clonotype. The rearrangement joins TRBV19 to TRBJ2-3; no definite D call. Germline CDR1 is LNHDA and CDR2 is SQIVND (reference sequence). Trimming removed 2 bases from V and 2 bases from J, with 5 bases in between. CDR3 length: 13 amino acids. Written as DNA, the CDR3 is TGTGCCAGTAGTATACTGGTCACAGATACGCAGTATTTT. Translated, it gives CASSILVTDTQYF.

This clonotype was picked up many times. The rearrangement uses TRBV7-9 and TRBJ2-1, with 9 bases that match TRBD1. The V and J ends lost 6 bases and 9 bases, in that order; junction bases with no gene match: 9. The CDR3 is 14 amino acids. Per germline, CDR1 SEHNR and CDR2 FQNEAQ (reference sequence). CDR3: CASRLGQGIVEQFF. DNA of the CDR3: TGTGCCAGCAGGTTGGGACAGGGAATTGTTGAGCAGTTCTTC.

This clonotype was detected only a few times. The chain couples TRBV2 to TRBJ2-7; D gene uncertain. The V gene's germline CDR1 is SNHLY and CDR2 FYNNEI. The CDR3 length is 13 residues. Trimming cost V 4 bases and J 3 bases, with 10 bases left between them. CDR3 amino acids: CASSGVTNYEQYF. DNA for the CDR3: TGTGCCAGCAGTGGTGTGACAAACTACGAGCAGTACTTC.

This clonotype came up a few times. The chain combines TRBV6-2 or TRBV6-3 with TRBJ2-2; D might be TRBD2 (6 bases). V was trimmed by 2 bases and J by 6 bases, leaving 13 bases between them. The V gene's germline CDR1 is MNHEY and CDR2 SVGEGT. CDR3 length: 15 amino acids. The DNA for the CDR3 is TGTGCCAGCAGTTACGGGTGGGAGGCGGCCGGGGAGCTGTTTTTT. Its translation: CASSYGWEAAGELFF.

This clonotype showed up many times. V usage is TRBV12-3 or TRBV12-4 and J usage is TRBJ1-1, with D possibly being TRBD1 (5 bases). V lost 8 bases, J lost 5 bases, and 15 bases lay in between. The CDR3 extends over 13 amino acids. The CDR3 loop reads CASYQWGETEAFF. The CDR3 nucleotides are TGTGCCAGCTATCAGTGGGGGGAAACTGAAGCTTTCTTT.

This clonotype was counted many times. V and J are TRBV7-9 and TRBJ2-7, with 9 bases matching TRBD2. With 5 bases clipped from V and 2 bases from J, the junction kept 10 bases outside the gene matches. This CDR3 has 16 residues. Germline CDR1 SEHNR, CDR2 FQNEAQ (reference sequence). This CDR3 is CASSPRGLAGTYEQYF. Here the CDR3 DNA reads TGTGCCAGCAGCCCCCGAGGGCTAGCGGGAACCTACGAGCAGTACTTC. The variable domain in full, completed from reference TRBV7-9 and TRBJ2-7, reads DTGVSQNPRHKITKRGQNVTFRCDPISEHNRLYWYRQTLGQGPEFLTYFQNEAQLEKSRLLSDRFSAERPKGSFSTLEIQRTEQGDSAMYLCASSPRGLAGTYEQYFGPGTRLTVT.

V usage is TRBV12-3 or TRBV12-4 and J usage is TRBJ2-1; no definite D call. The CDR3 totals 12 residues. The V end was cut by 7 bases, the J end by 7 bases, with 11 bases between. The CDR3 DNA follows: TGTGCCAGCACACCCAGTAGTAATGAGCAGTTCTTC. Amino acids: CASTPSSNEQFF.

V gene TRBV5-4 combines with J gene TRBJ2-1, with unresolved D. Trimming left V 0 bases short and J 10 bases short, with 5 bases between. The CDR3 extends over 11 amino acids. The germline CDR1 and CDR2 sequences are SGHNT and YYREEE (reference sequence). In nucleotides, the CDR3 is TGTGCCAGCAGCTTGGAAGGGGAGCAGTTCTTC. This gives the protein CASSLEGEQFF.

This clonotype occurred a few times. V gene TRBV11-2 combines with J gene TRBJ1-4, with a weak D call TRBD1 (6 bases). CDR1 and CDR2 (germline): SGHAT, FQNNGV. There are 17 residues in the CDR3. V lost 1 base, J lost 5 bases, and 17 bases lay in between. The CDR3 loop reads CASSLASSAGGNEKLFF. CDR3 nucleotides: TGTGCCAGCAGCTTAGCTTCGAGTGCCGGGGGCAATGAAAAACTGTTTTTT.

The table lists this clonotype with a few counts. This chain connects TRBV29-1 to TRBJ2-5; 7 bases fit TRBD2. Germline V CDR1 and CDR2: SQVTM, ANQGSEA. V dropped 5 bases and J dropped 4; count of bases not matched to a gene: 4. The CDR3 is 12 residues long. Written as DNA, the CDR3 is TGCAGCGTTTTGGGAGGGAGAGAGACCCAGTACTTC. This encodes CSVLGGRETQYF.

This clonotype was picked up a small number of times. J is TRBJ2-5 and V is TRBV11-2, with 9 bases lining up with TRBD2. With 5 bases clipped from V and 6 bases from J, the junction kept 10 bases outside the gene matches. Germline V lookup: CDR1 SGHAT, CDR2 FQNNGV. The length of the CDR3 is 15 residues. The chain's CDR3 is CASSTHSGGLKTQYF. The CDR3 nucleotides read TGTGCCAGCAGCACCCATAGCGGGGGACTGAAGACCCAGTACTTC.

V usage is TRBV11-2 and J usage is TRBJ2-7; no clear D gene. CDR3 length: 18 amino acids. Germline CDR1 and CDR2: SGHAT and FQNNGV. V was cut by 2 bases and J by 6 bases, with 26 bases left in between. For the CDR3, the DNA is TGTGCCAGCAGCTTAAGGGCCAGGTACTTACTCCAAGGTGGCGAGCAGTACTTC. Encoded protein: CASSLRARYLLQGGEQYF.

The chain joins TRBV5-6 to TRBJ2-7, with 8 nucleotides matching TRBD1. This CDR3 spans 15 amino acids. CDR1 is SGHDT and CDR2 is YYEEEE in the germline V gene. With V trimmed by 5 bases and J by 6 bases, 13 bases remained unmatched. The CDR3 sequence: CASSLPGQVVGEQYF. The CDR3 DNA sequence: TGTGCCAGCAGTTTACCGGGACAGGTAGTCGGCGAGCAGTACTTC.

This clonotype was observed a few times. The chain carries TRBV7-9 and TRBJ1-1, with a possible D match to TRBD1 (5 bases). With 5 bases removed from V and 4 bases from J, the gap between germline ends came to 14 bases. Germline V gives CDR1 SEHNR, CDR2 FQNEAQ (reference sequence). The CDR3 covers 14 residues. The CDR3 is CASSPDGGSTEAFF. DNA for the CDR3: TGTGCCAGCAGCCCCGACGGGGGGAGCACTGAAGCTTTCTTT.

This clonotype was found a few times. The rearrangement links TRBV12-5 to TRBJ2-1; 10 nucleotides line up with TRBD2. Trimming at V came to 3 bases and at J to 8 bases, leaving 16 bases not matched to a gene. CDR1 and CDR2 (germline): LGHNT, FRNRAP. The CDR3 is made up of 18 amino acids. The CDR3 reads CASGFSLKAGGQGDEQFF. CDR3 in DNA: TGTGCTAGTGGTTTCTCATTGAAAGCGGGAGGGCAAGGCGATGAGCAGTTCTTC.

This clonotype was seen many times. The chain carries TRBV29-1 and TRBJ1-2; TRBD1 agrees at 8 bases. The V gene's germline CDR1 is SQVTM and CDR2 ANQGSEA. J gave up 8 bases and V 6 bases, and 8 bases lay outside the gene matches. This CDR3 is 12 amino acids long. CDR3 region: CSVAGGDWGYTF. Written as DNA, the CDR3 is TGCAGCGTGGCAGGGGGCGATTGGGGCTACACCTTC.

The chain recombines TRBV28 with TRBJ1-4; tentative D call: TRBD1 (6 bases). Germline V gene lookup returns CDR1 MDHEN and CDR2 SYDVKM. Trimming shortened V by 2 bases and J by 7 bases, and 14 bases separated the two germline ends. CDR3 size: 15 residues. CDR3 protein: CASSLGDTSLEKLFF. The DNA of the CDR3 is TGTGCCAGCAGTTTAGGGGACACGTCGCTTGAAAAACTGTTTTTT.

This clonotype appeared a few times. CDR3 residues: CASSPAGAGTHEQYF. CDR3 coding DNA: TGTGCCAGCTCACCTGCAGGGGCAGGGACCCACGAGCAGTACTTC. The gene calls are TRBV18 and TRBJ2-7, with a weak D call TRBD1 (6 bases). Trimming left V 3 bases short and J 5 bases short, with 17 bases between. The germline gives CDR1 KGHSH, CDR2 LQKENI. The length of the CDR3 is 15 residues.